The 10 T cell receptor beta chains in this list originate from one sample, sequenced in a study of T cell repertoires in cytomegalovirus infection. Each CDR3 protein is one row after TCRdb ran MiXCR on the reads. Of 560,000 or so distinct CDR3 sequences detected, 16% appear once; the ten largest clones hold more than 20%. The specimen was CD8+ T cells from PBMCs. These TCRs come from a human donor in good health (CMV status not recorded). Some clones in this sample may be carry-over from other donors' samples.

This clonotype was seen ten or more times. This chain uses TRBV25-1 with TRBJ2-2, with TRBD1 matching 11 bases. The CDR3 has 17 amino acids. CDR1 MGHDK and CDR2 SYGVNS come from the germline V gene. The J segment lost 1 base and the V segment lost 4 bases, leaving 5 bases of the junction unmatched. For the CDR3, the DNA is TGTGCCAGCAGTGGGAGGACAGGGGGCTTGAACACCGGGGAGCTGTTTTTT. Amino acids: CASSGRTGGLNTGELFF.

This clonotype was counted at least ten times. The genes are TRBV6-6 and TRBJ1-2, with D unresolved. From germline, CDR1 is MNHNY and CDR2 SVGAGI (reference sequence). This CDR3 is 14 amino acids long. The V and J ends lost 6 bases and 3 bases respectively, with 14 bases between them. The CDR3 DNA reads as TGTGCCAGCAGACAGACCCTGCGAGACTATGGCTACACCTTC. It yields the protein CASRQTLRDYGYTF.

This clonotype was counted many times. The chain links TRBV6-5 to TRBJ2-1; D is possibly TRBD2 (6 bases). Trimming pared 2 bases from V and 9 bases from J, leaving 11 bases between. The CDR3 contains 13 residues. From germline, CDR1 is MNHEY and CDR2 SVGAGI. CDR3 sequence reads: CASSYNRGGEQFF. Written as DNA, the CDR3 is TGTGCCAGCAGTTACAATCGGGGAGGTGAGCAGTTCTTC.

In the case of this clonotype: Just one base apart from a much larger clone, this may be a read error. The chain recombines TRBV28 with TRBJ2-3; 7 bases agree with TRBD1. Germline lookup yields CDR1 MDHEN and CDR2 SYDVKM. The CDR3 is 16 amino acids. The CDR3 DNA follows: TGTGCCAGCAGTTTATCCCCGACAGGGTTATCAGATACGAAGTATTTT. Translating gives CASSLSPTGLSDTKYF.

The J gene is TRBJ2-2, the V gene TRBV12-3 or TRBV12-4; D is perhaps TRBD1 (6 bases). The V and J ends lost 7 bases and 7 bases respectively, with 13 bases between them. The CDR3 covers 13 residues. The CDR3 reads CASTPGVGGELFF. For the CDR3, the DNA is TGTGCCAGCACCCCAGGGGTGGGCGGGGAGCTGTTTTTT.

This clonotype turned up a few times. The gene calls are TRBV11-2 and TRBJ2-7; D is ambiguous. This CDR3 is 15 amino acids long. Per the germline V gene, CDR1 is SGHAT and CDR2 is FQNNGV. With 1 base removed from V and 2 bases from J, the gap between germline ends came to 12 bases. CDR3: CASSLGWYLPYEQYF. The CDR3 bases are TGTGCCAGCAGCTTAGGGTGGTACCTCCCCTACGAGCAGTACTTC.

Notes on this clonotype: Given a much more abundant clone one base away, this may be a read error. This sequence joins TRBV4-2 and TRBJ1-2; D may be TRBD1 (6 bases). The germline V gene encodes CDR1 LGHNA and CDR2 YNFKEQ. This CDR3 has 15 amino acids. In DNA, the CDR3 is TGTGCCAGCAGCCAAGTGACAGGCTCATCCTATTGCTACACCTTC. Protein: CASSQVTGSSYCYTF.

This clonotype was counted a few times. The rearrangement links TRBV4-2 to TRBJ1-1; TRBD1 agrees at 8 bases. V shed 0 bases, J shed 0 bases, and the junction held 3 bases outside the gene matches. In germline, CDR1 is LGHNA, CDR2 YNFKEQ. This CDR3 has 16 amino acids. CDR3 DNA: TGTGCCAGCAGCCAAGATACAGGGGGATTGAACACTGAAGCTTTCTTT. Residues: CASSQDTGGLNTEAFF.

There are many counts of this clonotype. The CDR3, as DNA: TGTGCCAGCAGTGAATATTTAGGGCAGGGGGCGGACAATGAGCAGTTCTTC. It translates to CASSEYLGQGADNEQFF. The rearrangement links TRBV25-1 to TRBJ2-1; 8 bases map to TRBD1. Trimming removed 0 bases from V and 5 bases from J; junction bases left unmatched: 9. CDR3 size: 17 residues. The germline gives CDR1 MGHDK, CDR2 SYGVNS.

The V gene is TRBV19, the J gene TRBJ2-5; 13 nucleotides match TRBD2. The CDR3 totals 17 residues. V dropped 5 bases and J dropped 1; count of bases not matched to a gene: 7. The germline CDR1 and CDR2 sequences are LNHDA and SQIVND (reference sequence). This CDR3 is CASSGTSGDFFQETQYF. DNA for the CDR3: TGTGCCAGTAGTGGGACTAGCGGGGACTTTTTCCAAGAGACCCAGTACTTC.